Below, 20 T cell receptor beta chains from the same sample are listed, as sequenced in a study of PD-1 blockade in mismatch repair-deficient tumors. Profiling relied on immunoSEQ multiplex PCR, and the TCRdb table lists in-frame clones only, not all of them. The table has approximately 16,000 clones, around 82% seen once. The sequencing used PBMCs, collected before pembrolizumab treatment. The origin of the receptors is an adult with mismatch repair-deficient cancer.

The chain couples TRBV5-1 to TRBJ2-7, with D perhaps matching TRBD1 (5 bases). V dropped 0 bases and J dropped 1 base, with 11 bases sitting between them. The germline V gene encodes CDR1 SGHRS and CDR2 YFSETQ. This CDR3 region has 15 residues. In nucleotides, the CDR3 is TGCGCCAGCAGCTTGGTTCAGGGATCTTCCTACGAGCAGTACTTC. It encodes CASSLVQGSSYEQYF.

Details on this clone: The identical CDR3 is also encoded by other nucleotide sequences in the sample. This chain joins TRBV5-1 and TRBJ1-2; D gene ambiguous. With 0 bases removed from V and 0 bases from J, the gap between germline ends came to 9 bases. The germline V gene encodes CDR1 SGHRS and CDR2 YFSETQ. The CDR3 runs to 15 residues. Here the CDR3 DNA reads TGCGCCAGCAGCTTGGGCGTCAGTTCTAACTATGGCTACACCTTC. Its protein product is CASSLGVSSNYGYTF.

The chain joins TRBV27 to TRBJ1-4; 8 bases match TRBD1. Germline trimming cut 2 bases from V and 4 bases from J; bases unmatched to any gene: 3. This CDR3 contains 15 residues. Germline assignment: CDR1 MNHEY and CDR2 SMNVEV (reference sequence). CDR3 loop: CASSLIGQGNEKLFF. CDR3 coding DNA: TGTGCCAGCAGTTTAATCGGACAGGGTAATGAAAAACTGTTTTTT.

The V call is TRBV21-1, the J call TRBJ1-1. TRBV21-1 is a pseudogene locus. The CDR3 sequence is 15 residues long. The CDR3 sequence: CASSKADPAPPEAFF. The CDR3 region has the DNA TGTGCCAGCAGCAAAGCGGACCCTGCCCCTCCTGAAGCTTTCTTT.

V gene TRBV2 combines with J gene TRBJ1-1; TRBD1 aligns across 11 bases. J gave up 4 bases and V 5 bases, and 6 bases lay outside the gene matches. The CDR3 loop spans 15 amino acids. The germline V gene has CDR1 SNHLY and CDR2 FYNNEI. The CDR3 DNA follows: TGTGCCAGCAGTAATGGACAGGGGGCTGTCACTGAAGCTTTCTTT. It encodes CASSNGQGAVTEAFF.

This chain joins TRBV7-3 and TRBJ2-5; 9 bases are shared with TRBD1. The junction had 5 bases not matched to a gene; V was cut back by 4 bases and J by 5 bases. CDR1 and CDR2 from the germline V gene are SGHTA and FQGTGA. The CDR3 contains 14 residues. The CDR3 here is CASSSTGGRETQYF. The CDR3 region has the DNA TGTGCCAGCAGCTCGACAGGGGGGAGGGAGACCCAGTACTTC.

V gene TRBV5-1 combines with J gene TRBJ1-2; the match to TRBD1 covers 7 bases. CDR3 length: 12 residues. The V gene end was trimmed by 3 bases and the J gene end by 6 bases; junction bases not matched to a gene: 2. The germline CDR1 and CDR2 sequences are SGHRS and YFSETQ. CDR3 bases: TGCGCCAGCAGCTGGACAGGCAATGGCTACACCTTC. It specifies CASSWTGNGYTF.

The chain has TRBV7-9 and TRBJ2-5; D gene unclear. Trimming took 2 bases from V and 10 from J, leaving 8 bases between them. CDR3 length: 11 residues. Germline lookup yields CDR1 SEHNR and CDR2 FQNEAQ (reference sequence). CDR3 DNA: TGTGCCAGCAGCTTAAAGTGGGACCAGTACTTC. Translating gives CASSLKWDQYF.

This chain joins TRBV10-1 and TRBJ2-4; 8 bases align to TRBD2. The CDR3 has 17 residues. V shed 0 bases, J shed 0 bases, and the junction held 4 bases outside the gene matches. The germline gives CDR1 WNHNN, CDR2 SYGVQD (reference sequence). CDR3 loop: CASSESTGGIAKNIQYF. The CDR3, as DNA: TGCGCCAGCAGTGAGTCGACGGGAGGGATAGCCAAAAACATTCAGTACTTC.

The chain carries TRBV11-2 and TRBJ1-1; 11 positions match TRBD1. V trimming: 5 bases; J trimming: 8 bases; junction bases outside the gene matches: 10. The germline V gene encodes CDR1 SGHAT and CDR2 FQNNGV. CDR3 length equals 15 residues. The DNA of the CDR3 is TGTGCCAGCAGCCCCCAGGGGACAGGGGGGGAGGAAGCTTTCTTT. Its protein product is CASSPQGTGGEEAFF.

This clone is medium-sized by share. The rearrangement uses TRBV10-2 and TRBJ2-7; no clear D gene. Germline V gene sequence: CDR1 WSHSY, CDR2 SAAADI. Trimming shortened V by 5 bases and J by 5 bases, and 13 bases separated the two germline ends. The CDR3 consists of 13 residues. CDR3 DNA: TGCGCCAGCAGTCTGGACCTAGGGAACGAGCAGTACTTC. Translating it yields CASSLDLGNEQYF.

J is TRBJ2-7 and V is TRBV7-2, with TRBD1 matching over 8 bases. V lost 6 bases and J lost 3; bases outside the gene matches: 10. CDR1 is SGHTA, CDR2 FQGNSA, per germline. The CDR3 runs to 15 residues. In nucleotides, the CDR3 is TGTGCCAGCAGTGAATCCCAGGGGGCGGTCTACGAGCAGTACTTC. Its translation is CASSESQGAVYEQYF.

The chain recombines TRBV6-6 with TRBJ1-2; D ambiguous. The V and J ends lost 6 bases and 3 bases respectively, with 8 bases between them. The CDR3 has 12 residues. Looked up from germline, CDR1 is MNHNY and CDR2 is SVGAGI (reference sequence). The CDR3 nucleotides are TGTGCCAGCAGCAACCATGACTATGGCTACACCTTC. The encoded protein is CASSNHDYGYTF.

The chain is built from TRBV7-9 and TRBJ2-1; the D is unclear. CDR1 and CDR2 (germline): SEHNR, FQNEAQ (reference sequence). V gave up 0 bases and J gave up 5 bases, with 20 bases separating them. The CDR3 contains 18 residues. The CDR3 reads CASSLALILRRTNNEQFF. DNA of the CDR3: TGTGCCAGCAGCTTAGCCCTAATACTACGACGGACCAACAATGAGCAGTTCTTC.

This rearrangement joins TRBV6-4 to TRBJ2-3; no clear D. Trimming cost V 0 bases and J 1 base, with 5 bases left between them. Germline assignment: CDR1 MRHNA and CDR2 SNTAGT. This CDR3 has 14 amino acids. CDR3 sequence: CASSDSPGTDTQYF. CDR3 nucleotides: TGTGCCAGCAGTGACTCACCAGGCACAGATACGCAGTATTTT.

This chain connects TRBV5-4 to TRBJ2-1, with D hard to call. Germline V gene data show CDR1 as SGHNT and CDR2 as YYREEE (reference sequence). V was pared by 4 bases and J by 6 bases, with 11 bases between. The CDR3 consists of 13 residues. The CDR3 nucleotides are TGTGCCAGCAGCCCCATTAACGCCAATGAGCAGTTCTTC. Protein sequence: CASSPINANEQFF.

This chain connects TRBV7-2 to TRBJ1-2; no reliable D call. This CDR3 is 12 amino acids long. V lost 4 bases, J lost 4 bases, and 7 bases lay in between. Germline V gene data show CDR1 as SGHTA and CDR2 as FQGNSA. CDR3 coding DNA: TGTGCCAGCAGCTGGGCAGCCTATGGCTACACCTTC. Its protein is CASSWAAYGYTF.

This clone occurred a few times. The chain couples TRBV6-5 to TRBJ2-7; 10 bases map to TRBD2. Per germline, CDR1 MNHEY and CDR2 SVGAGI. Unmatched junction bases numbered 3, after V lost 0 bases and J lost 4 bases. There are 15 residues in the CDR3. The CDR3 sequence: CASSYSSSGSYEQYF. The CDR3 bases are TGTGCCAGCAGTTACTCGTCTAGCGGGAGTTACGAGCAGTACTTC.

The V and J genes are TRBV29-1 and TRBJ1-1; D remains ambiguous. The ends were cut back, 6 bases at V and 4 bases at J, with 18 bases in the middle. This CDR3 has 14 residues. Germline V gives CDR1 SQVTM, CDR2 ANQGSEA. CDR3 in amino acids: CSVLQRRYGTEAFF. The CDR3 bases are TGCAGCGTGTTACAGAGGCGGTACGGCACTGAAGCTTTCTTT.

The chain uses TRBV5-1 and TRBJ2-7, with a weak D call TRBD1 (5 bases). The germline gives CDR1 SGHRS, CDR2 YFSETQ. V was trimmed by 0 bases and J by 5 bases, leaving 15 bases between them. This CDR3 is 15 amino acids long. The CDR3 here is CASSLVAGSLNEQYF. The CDR3 nucleotides are TGCGCCAGCAGCTTGGTGGCAGGGTCTTTAAACGAGCAGTACTTC.